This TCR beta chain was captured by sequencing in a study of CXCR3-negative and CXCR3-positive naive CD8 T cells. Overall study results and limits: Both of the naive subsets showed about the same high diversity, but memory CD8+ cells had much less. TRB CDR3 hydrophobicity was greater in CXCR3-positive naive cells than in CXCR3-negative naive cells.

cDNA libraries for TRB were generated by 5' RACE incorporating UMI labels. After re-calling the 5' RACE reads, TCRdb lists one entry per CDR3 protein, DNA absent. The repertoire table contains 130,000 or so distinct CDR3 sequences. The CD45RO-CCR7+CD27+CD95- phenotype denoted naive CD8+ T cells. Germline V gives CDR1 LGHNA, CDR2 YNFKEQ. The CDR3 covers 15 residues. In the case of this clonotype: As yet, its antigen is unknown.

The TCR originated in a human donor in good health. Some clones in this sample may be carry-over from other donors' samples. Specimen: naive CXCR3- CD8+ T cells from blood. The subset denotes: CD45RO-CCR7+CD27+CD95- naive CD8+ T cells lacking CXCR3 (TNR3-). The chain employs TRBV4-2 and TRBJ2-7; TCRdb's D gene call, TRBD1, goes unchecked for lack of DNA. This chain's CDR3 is CASSQGGGGLGEQYF.